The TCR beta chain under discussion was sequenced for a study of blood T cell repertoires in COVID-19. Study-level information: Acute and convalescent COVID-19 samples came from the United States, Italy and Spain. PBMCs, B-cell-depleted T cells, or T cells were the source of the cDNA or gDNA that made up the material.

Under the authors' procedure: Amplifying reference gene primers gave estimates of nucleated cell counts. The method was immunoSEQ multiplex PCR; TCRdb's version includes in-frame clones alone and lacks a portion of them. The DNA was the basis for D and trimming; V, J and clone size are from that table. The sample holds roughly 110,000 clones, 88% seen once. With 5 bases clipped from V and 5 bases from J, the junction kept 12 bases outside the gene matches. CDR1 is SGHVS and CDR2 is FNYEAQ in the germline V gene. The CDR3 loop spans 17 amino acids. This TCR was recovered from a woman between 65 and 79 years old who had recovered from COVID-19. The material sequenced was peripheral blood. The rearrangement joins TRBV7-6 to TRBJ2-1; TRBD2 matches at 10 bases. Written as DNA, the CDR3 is TGTGCCAGCAGCCTCCGAGAGCTAGCGGGGGCTGACAATGAGCAGTTCTTC. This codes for CASSLRELAGADNEQFF.